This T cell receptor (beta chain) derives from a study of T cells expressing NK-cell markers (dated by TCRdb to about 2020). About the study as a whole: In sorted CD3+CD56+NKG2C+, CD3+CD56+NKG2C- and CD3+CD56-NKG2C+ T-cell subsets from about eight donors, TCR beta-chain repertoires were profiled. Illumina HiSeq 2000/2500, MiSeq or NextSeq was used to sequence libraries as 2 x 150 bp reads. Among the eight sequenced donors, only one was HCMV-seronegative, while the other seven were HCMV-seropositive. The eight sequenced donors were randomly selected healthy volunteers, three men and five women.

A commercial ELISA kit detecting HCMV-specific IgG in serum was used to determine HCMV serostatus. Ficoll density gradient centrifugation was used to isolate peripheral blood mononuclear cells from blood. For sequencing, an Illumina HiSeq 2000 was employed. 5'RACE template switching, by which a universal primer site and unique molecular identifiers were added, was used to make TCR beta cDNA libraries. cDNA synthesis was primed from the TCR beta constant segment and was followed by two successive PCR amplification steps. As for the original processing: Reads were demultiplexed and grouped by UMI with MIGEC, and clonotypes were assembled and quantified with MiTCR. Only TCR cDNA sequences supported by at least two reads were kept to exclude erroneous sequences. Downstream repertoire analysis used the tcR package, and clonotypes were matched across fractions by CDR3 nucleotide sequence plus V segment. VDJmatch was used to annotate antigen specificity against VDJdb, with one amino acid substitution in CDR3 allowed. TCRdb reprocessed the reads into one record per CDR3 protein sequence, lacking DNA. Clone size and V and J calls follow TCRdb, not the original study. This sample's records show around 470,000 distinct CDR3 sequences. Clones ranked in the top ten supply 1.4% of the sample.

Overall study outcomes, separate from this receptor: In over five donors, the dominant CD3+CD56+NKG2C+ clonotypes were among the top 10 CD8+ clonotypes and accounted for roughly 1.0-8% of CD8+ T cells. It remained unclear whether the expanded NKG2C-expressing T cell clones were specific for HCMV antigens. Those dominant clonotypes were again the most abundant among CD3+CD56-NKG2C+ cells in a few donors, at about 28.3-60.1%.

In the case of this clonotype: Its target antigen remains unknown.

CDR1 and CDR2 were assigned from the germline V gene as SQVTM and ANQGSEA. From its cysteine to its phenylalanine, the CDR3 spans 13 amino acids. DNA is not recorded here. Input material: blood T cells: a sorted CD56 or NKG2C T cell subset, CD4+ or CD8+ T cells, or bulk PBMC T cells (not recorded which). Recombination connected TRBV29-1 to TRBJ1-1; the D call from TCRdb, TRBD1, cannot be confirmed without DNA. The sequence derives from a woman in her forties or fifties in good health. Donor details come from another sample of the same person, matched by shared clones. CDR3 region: CSVNRGMNTEAFF.